What follows are 26 T cell receptor beta chains derived from one specimen sequenced in a study of T cells in Graves' hyperthyroidism and ophthalmopathy. Researchers amplified the TCR beta CDR3 regions from RNA transcripts. Initially, a first-round RT-PCR of the TCR CDR3 employed the HTBI primer set. Each CDR3 protein is one row after TCRdb ran MiXCR on the multiplex PCR reads. The repertoire holds approximately 410,000 distinct CDR3 sequences, with roughly 14% as singletons. The specimen sequenced was blood. The receptors derive from a man aged 18-30 years with Graves' ophthalmopathy.

The sample holds a few counts of this clonotype. The junction departs from germline at one end; a sequencing error may be responsible. The chain has TRBV7-9 and TRBJ1-2; tentative D call: TRBD1 (6 bases). Germline V gives CDR1 SEHNR, CDR2 FQNEAQ (reference sequence). The CDR3 sequence is 17 residues long. The CDR3 nucleotides are TGTGTCAGCAGCTCCACACTGAAAGGGGGTCCCTCCTATGGCTACACCTTC. It codes for CVSSSTLKGGPSYGYTF.

This clonotype came up many times. This rearrangement joins TRBV5-1 to TRBJ2-7; 11 nucleotides agree with TRBD1. The CDR3 contains 15 residues. Germline CDR1 SGHRS, CDR2 YFSETQ. V trimming: 6 bases; J trimming: 5 bases; junction bases outside the gene matches: 10. Here the CDR3 reads CASTGGWTGGDEQYF. The DNA for the CDR3 is TGCGCCAGCACCGGTGGCTGGACAGGGGGCGACGAGCAGTACTTC.

This clonotype was counted many times. The V call is TRBV29-1, the J call TRBJ2-7; a weak D match, TRBD1 (6 bases). Germline CDR1 SQVTM, CDR2 ANQGSEA. With 3 bases removed from V and 5 bases from J, the gap between germline ends came to 11 bases. The CDR3 is 12 residues long. As DNA, the CDR3 is TGCAGCGTTGAGGGGCAGGGGAACGAGCAGTACTTC. It specifies CSVEGQGNEQYF.

J is TRBJ2-1 and V is TRBV24-1; TRBD2 aligns across 11 bases. Germline CDR1 and CDR2: KGHDR and SFDVKD. V shed 5 bases and J 5 bases; nucleotides not matched to a gene: 10. The CDR3 spans 17 residues. Here the CDR3 reads CATSGLLSGGVDNEQFF. The CDR3 bases are TGTGCCACCAGTGGGCTTCTTAGCGGGGGGGTAGACAATGAGCAGTTCTTC.

In this sample, this clonotype turned up many times. The chain uses TRBV24-1 and TRBJ2-1, with 10 positions matching TRBD2. The V and J ends lost 4 bases and 2 bases, in that order; junction bases with no gene match: 1. Germline V CDR1 and CDR2: KGHDR, SFDVKD. CDR3 length: 15 residues. The DNA of the CDR3 is TGTGCCACCAGTGAGGGACTAGCGCCCTACAATGAGCAGTTCTTC. Translated, it gives CATSEGLAPYNEQFF.

Many counts were recorded for this clonotype. At one of its ends the junction is not consistent with the germline gene, which may arise from a read error. The chain employs TRBV3-1 and TRBJ1-1; 7 nucleotides match TRBD1. Germline values: CDR1 LGHDT, CDR2 YNNKEL (reference sequence). The CDR3 totals 14 residues. The CDR3 nucleotides are TGTGCCAGCAGCACCAGGGGGGGGGACACTGAAGCTTTTTTT. Its protein is CASSTRGGDTEAFF.

This clonotype came up once. V and J are TRBV12-3 or TRBV12-4 and TRBJ2-5, with 7 bases aligning to TRBD2. The CDR3 contains 15 residues. The trim removed 4 bases at V and 3 bases at J, leaving 8 bases unmatched. DNA for the CDR3: TGTGCCAGCAGTTCCCCGGGACTACCGGAAGAGACCCAGTACTTC. Translating it yields CASSSPGLPEETQYF.

This clonotype has a count of ten or more. The chain has TRBV6-1 and TRBJ2-7; 8 bases match TRBD2. V was pared by 3 bases and J by 3 bases, with 7 bases of the junction left unmatched. Germline values: CDR1 MNHNS, CDR2 SASEGT. The CDR3 sequence is 15 residues long. This CDR3 is CASSDSERGLYEQYF. The CDR3 region has the DNA TGTGCCAGCAGTGACTCGGAGCGGGGGCTCTACGAGCAGTACTTC.

CDR3 sequence: CAISLAGNSYEQYF. Written as DNA, the CDR3 is TGTGCCATCAGTCTAGCGGGAAATTCTTACGAGCAGTACTTC. The J gene is TRBJ2-7, the V gene TRBV10-3; 9 bases are shared with TRBD2. J was trimmed by 4 bases and V by 5 bases; bases with no gene match: 6. Germline V CDR1 and CDR2: ENHRY, SYGVKD. The CDR3 extends over 14 amino acids.

This clonotype was counted at least ten times. The CDR3 reads CASSHTSETYNEQFF. The CDR3 DNA reads as TGCGCCAGCAGCCATACTAGCGAAACCTACAATGAGCAGTTCTTC. This chain links TRBV5-1 with TRBJ2-1; TRBD2 matches 7 bases. This CDR3 has 15 residues. The V segment lost 4 bases and the J segment 2 bases; nucleotides outside the gene matches: 6. Germline loops: CDR1 SGHRS, CDR2 YFSETQ. Supplemented by reference TRBV5-1 and TRBJ2-1, the full variable domain reads KAGVTQTPRYLIKTRGQQVTLSCSPISGHRSVSWYQQTPGQGLQFLFEYFSETQRNKGNFPGRFSGRQFSNSRSEMNVSTLELGDSALYLCASSHTSETYNEQFFGPGTRLTVL.

This clonotype was picked up many times. This chain links TRBV12-3 or TRBV12-4 with TRBJ2-7; possibly TRBD2 for D (5 bases). The CDR3 is made up of 13 amino acids. V shed 3 bases and J shed 4 bases, with 10 bases lying between them. CDR3 DNA sequence: TGTGCCAGCAGTTTCGGGGTTCGGTACGAGCAGTACTTC. Translated: CASSFGVRYEQYF.

This clonotype came up many times. The chain combines TRBV2 with TRBJ1-4; D call uncertain. Deletions cut 4 bases from V and 8 bases from J, with 5 bases between. CDR3 size: 11 residues. Germline CDR1 reads SNHLY; CDR2 reads FYNNEI. CDR3 sequence: CASSVAEKLFF. In DNA, the CDR3 is TGTGCCAGCAGTGTGGCAGAAAAACTGTTTTTT.

Comments on this clonotype: A read error may explain this, as a much larger clone is one base away. The DNA for the CDR3 is TGTGCCAGCAGCTCTGGCGACCACCAGTACTTC. It yields the protein CASSSGDHQYF. The gene calls are TRBV7-9 and TRBJ2-5; the D is unclear. CDR1 is SEHNR and CDR2 is FQNEAQ in the germline V gene (reference sequence). V lost 4 bases to trimming and J lost 10 bases, with 10 bases between them. The CDR3 runs to 11 residues.

In its sample, this clonotype was seen many times. The V gene is TRBV9, the J gene TRBJ2-7; weak D call: TRBD2 (5 bases). The CDR3 runs 14 residues. V lost 0 bases to trimming and J lost 3 bases, with 10 bases between them. From germline, CDR1 is SGDLS and CDR2 YYNGEE. The CDR3 DNA reads TGTGCCAGCAGCGTAGATCCAGCGGACTACGAGCAGTACTTC. Translation: CASSVDPADYEQYF.

This clonotype was detected ten times or more. The J gene is TRBJ1-6, the V gene TRBV27; D perhaps matches TRBD1 (5 bases). CDR1 is MNHEY, CDR2 SMNVEV, per germline (reference sequence). Trimming took off 8 bases at V and 10 bases at J, with 12 bases between the two ends. The CDR3 runs to 12 residues. The CDR3 nucleotides are TGTGCCAGCCAGGGCCCCGGGTCACCCCTCCACTTT. It is translated as CASQGPGSPLHF.

A note on this clonotype: Possible read error: a much larger clone is one base away. V and J are TRBV3-1 and TRBJ1-4; possibly TRBD1 for D (6 bases). Germline V gene data show CDR1 as LGHDT and CDR2 as YNNKEL (reference sequence). CDR3 length equals 16 residues. The CDR3 nucleotides read TGTGCCAGCAGCCAACGAACGGGGGGCTACGGTGAAGAACTGTTTTTT. Protein: CASSQRTGGYGEELFF.

This clonotype was detected only a few times. The chain recombines TRBV6-1 with TRBJ2-7, with D unresolved. Germline V gene lookup returns CDR1 MNHNS and CDR2 SASEGT. The ends were cut back, 5 bases at V and 2 bases at J, with 7 bases in the middle. CDR3 length equals 12 residues. CDR3 sequence reads: CASSSPTYEQYF. The CDR3 DNA sequence: TGTGCCAGCAGTAGCCCAACCTACGAGCAGTACTTC.

This clonotype has at least ten counts. The chain recombines TRBV5-1 with TRBJ1-1; D call uncertain. Germline V gives CDR1 SGHRS, CDR2 YFSETQ. This CDR3 comprises 12 residues. V was clipped by 4 bases and J by 1 base, with 5 bases between them. In DNA form, the CDR3 reads TGCGCCAGCAGCAACAGGAACACTGAAGCTTTCTTT. This codes for CASSNRNTEAFF.

In its sample, this clonotype was seen many times. J is TRBJ2-1 and V is TRBV7-6; D call uncertain. This CDR3 spans 12 amino acids. V lost 7 bases and J 9 bases, leaving 13 bases between the germline ends. CDR1 and CDR2 from the germline V gene are SGHVS and FNYEAQ. Written as DNA, the CDR3 is TGTGCCAGCATCCCCCACCTGGGTGAGCAGTTCTTC. This translates into CASIPHLGEQFF.

J is TRBJ2-1 and V is TRBV4-1; 10 bases are shared with TRBD2. Germline-derived CDR1 and CDR2 are MGHRA and YSYEKL. Trimming removed 8 bases from V and 2 bases from J; junction bases left unmatched: 6. The CDR3 consists of 15 residues. CDR3 loop: CASRATSGPYNEQFF. The CDR3 DNA is TGCGCCAGCCGAGCGACTAGCGGGCCCTACAATGAGCAGTTCTTC.

The chain links TRBV18 to TRBJ2-7, with TRBD2 matching over 7 bases. The DNA end favors TRBJ2-1, so the J call may be wrong. Germline CDR1 KGHSH, CDR2 LQKENI. CDR3 length: 18 amino acids. CDR3 sequence: CASSPRERRAGTPYEQFF. The CDR3 nucleotides are TGTGCCAGCTCACCCCGGGAGCGAAGAGCGGGGACCCCCTACGAGCAGTTCTTC.

This clonotype was observed a handful of times. The V gene is TRBV10-3, the J gene TRBJ1-2, with D unresolved. Germline V lookup: CDR1 ENHRY, CDR2 SYGVKD. The CDR3 consists of 12 residues. Between the trimmed V and J ends, which lost 4 bases and 6 bases, there was a span of 9 bases. CDR3 loop: CAISVSGNGYTF. The CDR3 DNA reads TGTGCCATCAGTGTTTCGGGGAATGGCTACACCTTC.

In its sample, this clonotype was seen many times. V gene TRBV5-1 combines with J gene TRBJ2-3; 8 positions agree with TRBD1. Trimming took 5 bases from V and 2 from J; bases not matched to a gene: 4. The CDR3 loop spans 14 amino acids. Germline values: CDR1 SGHRS, CDR2 YFSETQ. CDR3 DNA: TGCGCCAGCAGACAGGGGGTGACCACAGATACGCAGTATTTT. This sequence encodes CASRQGVTTDTQYF.

With respect to this clonotype: A clone one base away is much larger, so this may be a read error. The chain combines TRBV5-1 with TRBJ1-1, with D tentatively TRBD1 (5 bases). CDR3 length: 15 amino acids. V lost 3 bases and J 4 bases, leaving 16 bases between the germline ends. Germline-derived CDR1 and CDR2 are SGHRS and YFSETQ. CDR3 coding DNA: TGCGCCAGCAGCTCCCTTCGAGGGGCGGGCACTGAAGCTTTCTTT. Translation: CASSSLRGAGTEAFF.

This clonotype was recorded at least ten times. The chain links TRBV3-1 to TRBJ1-1; D might be TRBD1 (5 bases). The ends were cut back, 1 base at V and 1 base at J, with 10 bases in the middle. Per germline, CDR1 LGHDT and CDR2 YNNKEL (reference sequence). This CDR3 has 15 amino acids. This CDR3 reads CASSQVRGKNTEAFF. CDR3 nucleotide sequence: TGTGCCAGCAGCCAAGTTCGGGGGAAGAACACTGAAGCTTTCTTT. Full variable domain (missing parts from reference TRBV3-1 and TRBJ1-1): DTAVSQTPKYLVTQMGNDKSIKCEQNLGHDTMYWYKQDSKKFLKIMFSYNNKELIINETVPNRFSPKSPDKAHLNLHINSLELGDSAVYFCASSQVRGKNTEAFFGQGTRLTVV.

This clonotype was observed many times. The chain has TRBV13 and TRBJ1-1, with a possible D match to TRBD1 (5 bases). Between the trimmed V and J ends, which lost 4 bases and 1 base, there was a span of 7 bases. The CDR3 is made up of 13 amino acids. From germline, CDR1 is PRHDT and CDR2 FYEKMQ (reference sequence). CDR3 bases: TGTGCCAGCAGCTATCAGGGGAACACTGAAGCTTTCTTT. This sequence encodes CASSYQGNTEAFF.